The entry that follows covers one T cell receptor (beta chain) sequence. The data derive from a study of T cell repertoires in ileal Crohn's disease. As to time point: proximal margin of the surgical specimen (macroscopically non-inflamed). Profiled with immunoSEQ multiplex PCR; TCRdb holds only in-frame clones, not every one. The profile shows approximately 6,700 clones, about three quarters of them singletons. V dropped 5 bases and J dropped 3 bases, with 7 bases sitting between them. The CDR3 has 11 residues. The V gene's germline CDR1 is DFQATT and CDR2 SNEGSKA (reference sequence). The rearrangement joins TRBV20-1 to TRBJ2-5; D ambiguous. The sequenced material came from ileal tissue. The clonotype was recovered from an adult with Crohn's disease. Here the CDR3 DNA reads TGCAGTGCTGGACGGAAAGAGACCCAGTACTTC. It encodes CSAGRKETQYF.